This TCR beta chain was retrieved from a study of blood T cell repertoires in COVID-19. Trimming removed 2 bases from V and 0 bases from J, with 11 bases in between. Looked up from germline, CDR1 is SNHLY and CDR2 is FYNNEI. This CDR3 is built from 16 residues. This table comes from immunoSEQ multiplex PCR, and its TCRdb copy is limited to in-frame clones, with some not included. The data hold around 160,000 clones, with around nine tenths observed a single time. The clonotype comes from a human donor in a cohort sampled during active COVID-19. The V gene is TRBV2, the J gene TRBJ2-1; D gene unclear. Sequencing input: peripheral blood. The CDR3 DNA reads TGTGCCAGCAGTGAAATAGAGGTTAGCTCCTACAATGAGCAGTTCTTC. Translating it yields CASSEIEVSSYNEQFF. The whole variable domain, filled in from reference TRBV2 and TRBJ2-1, reads EPEVTQTPSHQVTQMGQEVILRCVPISNHLYFYWYRQILGQKVEFLVSFYNNEISEKSEIFDDQFSVERPDGSNFTLKIRSTKLEDSAMYFCASSEIEVSSYNEQFFGPGTRLTVL.